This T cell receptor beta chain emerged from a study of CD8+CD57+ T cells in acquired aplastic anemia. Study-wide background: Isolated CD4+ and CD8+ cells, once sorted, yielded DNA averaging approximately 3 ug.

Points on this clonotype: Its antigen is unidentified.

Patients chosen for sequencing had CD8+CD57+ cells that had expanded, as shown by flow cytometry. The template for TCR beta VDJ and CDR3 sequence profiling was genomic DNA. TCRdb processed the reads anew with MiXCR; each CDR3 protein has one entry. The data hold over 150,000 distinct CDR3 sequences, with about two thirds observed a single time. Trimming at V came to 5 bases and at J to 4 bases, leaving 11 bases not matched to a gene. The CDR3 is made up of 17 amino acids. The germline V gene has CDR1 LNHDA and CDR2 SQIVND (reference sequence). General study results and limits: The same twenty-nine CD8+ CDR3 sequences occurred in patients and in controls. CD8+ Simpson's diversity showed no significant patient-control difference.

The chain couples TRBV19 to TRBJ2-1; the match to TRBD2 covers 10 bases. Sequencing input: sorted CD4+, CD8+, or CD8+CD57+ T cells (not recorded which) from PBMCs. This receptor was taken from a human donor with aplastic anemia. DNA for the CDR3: TGTGCCAGTAGTCAACCCTGGGGTAGCGGGGGGTACAATGAGCAGTTCTTC. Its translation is CASSQPWGSGGYNEQFF.